Below are 32 T cell receptor beta chains sequenced from a single sample in a study of blood T cell repertoires in COVID-19. Using immunoSEQ multiplex PCR, the repertoire was profiled, and TCRdb retains in-frame clones only, with some absent. The table lists some 520,000 clones, roughly 87% of them singletons. Sequencing was performed on peripheral blood. These receptors all come from a young man with COVID-19, enrolled during active disease.

V usage is TRBV19 and J usage is TRBJ1-6; 10 bases line up with TRBD1. The V segment lost 4 bases and the J segment 10 bases; nucleotides outside the gene matches: 7. CDR1 is LNHDA, CDR2 SQIVND, per germline (reference sequence). The CDR3 covers 15 residues. CDR3 nucleotide sequence: TGTGCCAGTAGTACAACATGGACAGGGGGGTCACCCCTCCACTTT. Translated: CASSTTWTGGSPLHF.

The rearrangement joins TRBV19 to TRBJ2-1, with TRBD2 identical over 10 bases. Germline V gives CDR1 LNHDA, CDR2 SQIVND (reference sequence). This CDR3 is built from 17 residues. The ends lost 7 bases at V and 3 bases at J; junction bases unmatched: 12. The CDR3 coding sequence is TGTGCCAGTAATCTGGGACTAGCGAGTCGGGACTACAATGAGCAGTTCTTC. This encodes CASNLGLASRDYNEQFF.

The chain links TRBV2 to TRBJ1-2, with TRBD1 matching over 8 bases. Unmatched junction bases numbered 10, after V lost 8 bases and J lost 8 bases. Germline CDR1 SNHLY, CDR2 FYNNEI. This CDR3 is 13 amino acids long. The DNA for the CDR3 is TGTGCCAGCTTGACGGACAGGGAAGGAGGCTACACCTTC. Its protein is CASLTDREGGYTF.

This chain joins TRBV15 and TRBJ2-3; 9 bases line up with TRBD1. The V gene end was trimmed by 2 bases and the J gene end by 4 bases; junction bases not matched to a gene: 4. The CDR3 runs to 15 residues. Germline V lookup: CDR1 LNHNV, CDR2 YYDKDF (reference sequence). CDR3 sequence: CATSRRQGEADTQYF. For the CDR3, the DNA is TGTGCCACCAGCAGACGACAGGGGGAAGCAGATACGCAGTATTTT.

The V and J genes are TRBV5-1 and TRBJ2-3; 10 nucleotides agree with TRBD2. This CDR3 spans 18 amino acids. The germline V gene has CDR1 SGHRS and CDR2 YFSETQ. V trimming: 0 bases; J trimming: 0 bases; junction bases outside the gene matches: 7. This CDR3 reads CASSLAIGLAVSTDTQYF. The CDR3 nucleotides are TGCGCCAGCAGCTTGGCCATAGGACTAGCGGTTAGCACAGATACGCAGTATTTT. Supplemented by reference TRBV5-1 and TRBJ2-3, the full variable domain reads KAGVTQTPRYLIKTRGQQVTLSCSPISGHRSVSWYQQTPGQGLQFLFEYFSETQRNKGNFPGRFSGRQFSNSRSEMNVSTLELGDSALYLCASSLAIGLAVSTDTQYFGPGTRLTVL.

The chain recombines TRBV18 with TRBJ2-2, with a possible D match to TRBD1 (6 bases). Trimming removed 4 bases at V and 5 bases at J, with 14 bases between. Germline V gene lookup returns CDR1 KGHSH and CDR2 LQKENI. The CDR3 totals 15 residues. The DNA of the CDR3 is TGTGCCAGCTCACTCCAGACAGGCATTACCGGGGAGCTGTTTTTT. Its translation: CASSLQTGITGELFF.

This chain joins TRBV19 and TRBJ1-4; D remains ambiguous. Trimming removed 6 bases from V and 0 bases from J, with 8 bases in between. The CDR3 is 14 amino acids. Germline V CDR1 and CDR2: LNHDA, SQIVND (reference sequence). In DNA form, the CDR3 reads TGTGCCAGTAGAAGAGGGACAACTAATGAAAAACTGTTTTTT. This gives the protein CASRRGTTNEKLFF. Complete variable domain (other parts from reference TRBV19 and TRBJ1-4): DGGITQSPKYLFRKEGQNVTLSCEQNLNHDAMYWYRQDPGQGLRLIYYSQIVNDFQKGDIAEGYSVSREKKESFPLTVTSAQKNPTAFYLCASRRGTTNEKLFFGSGTQLSVL.

The chain employs TRBV7-2 and TRBJ2-3, with a weak D call TRBD2 (5 bases). Trimming took off 4 bases at V and 6 bases at J, with 11 bases between the two ends. Germline CDR1 SGHTA, CDR2 FQGNSA. The CDR3 contains 13 residues. In nucleotides, the CDR3 is TGTGCCAGCAGCTCGGGGTCAGCGGATACGCAGTATTTT. Residues: CASSSGSADTQYF.

The rearrangement uses TRBV24-1 and TRBJ2-5, with D possibly TRBD2 on 6 matching bases. Germline CDR1 KGHDR, CDR2 SFDVKD. The CDR3 contains 13 residues. Trimming shortened V by 7 bases and J by 4 bases, and 12 bases separated the two germline ends. For the CDR3, the DNA is TGTGCCACCAGCGGGGCGGGGTCAGAGACCCAGTACTTC. Its protein product is CATSGAGSETQYF.

This clone was detected only once. The chain recombines TRBV5-1 with TRBJ2-5; weak D call: TRBD2 (6 bases). Trimming stripped 4 bases from V and 4 bases from J, with 23 bases between. CDR3 length: 17 residues. CDR1 and CDR2 from the germline V gene are SGHRS and YFSETQ. The CDR3 DNA follows: TGCGCCAGCAGCATCCCCGCGTCGGGGGTTGTGGGAGAGACCCAGTACTTC. It translates to CASSIPASGVVGETQYF.

V and J are TRBV5-1 and TRBJ2-7; 8 bases align to TRBD1. Germline V gives CDR1 SGHRS, CDR2 YFSETQ. J lost 2 bases, V lost 4 bases, and 14 bases had no gene match. The CDR3 covers 17 residues. The CDR3 region is CASSPDSLTGDPYEQYF. In DNA form, the CDR3 reads TGCGCCAGCAGCCCGGACTCCTTGACAGGGGACCCCTACGAGCAGTACTTC.

The chain recombines TRBV5-1 with TRBJ1-2, with 7 positions matching TRBD1. The CDR3 extends over 14 amino acids. The J segment lost 2 bases and the V segment lost 4 bases, leaving 5 bases of the junction unmatched. The germline CDR1 and CDR2 sequences are SGHRS and YFSETQ. The CDR3: CASSDRARNYGYTF. DNA of the CDR3: TGCGCCAGCAGCGACAGGGCCCGCAACTATGGCTACACCTTC.

Here the CDR3 DNA reads TGTGCCACCAGCCGTGTCGGGGAGCTGTTTTTT. It codes for CATSRVGELFF. The genes are TRBV24-1 and TRBJ2-2; D ambiguous. V lost 7 bases and J 7 bases, leaving 6 bases between the germline ends. CDR1 KGHDR and CDR2 SFDVKD come from the germline V gene. The CDR3 is 11 amino acids.

This clone was seen ten or more times. The rearrangement links TRBV27 to TRBJ1-4; 8 bases line up with TRBD1. The CDR3 loop spans 13 amino acids. The J segment lost 8 bases and the V segment lost 2 bases, leaving 1 base of the junction unmatched. The germline V gene encodes CDR1 MNHEY and CDR2 SMNVEV (reference sequence). As DNA, the CDR3 is TGTGCCAGCAGTTTAAGGACAGGGGAAAAACTGTTTTTT. It codes for CASSLRTGEKLFF. Variable domain in full (rest from reference TRBV27 and TRBJ1-4): EAQVTQNPRYLITVTGKKLTVTCSQNMNHEYMSWYRQDPGLGLRQIYYSMNVEVTDKGDVPEGYKVSRKEKRNFPLILESPSPNQTSLYFCASSLRTGEKLFFGSGTQLSVL.

The chain joins TRBV7-9 to TRBJ2-7; 7 bases line up with TRBD1. V shed 4 bases and J 4 bases; nucleotides not matched to a gene: 7. There are 14 residues in the CDR3. Germline CDR1 reads SEHNR; CDR2 reads FQNEAQ (reference sequence). The CDR3 region has the DNA TGTGCCAGCAGCTCCTCACAGGGGAAGTACGAGCAGTACTTC. This translates into CASSSSQGKYEQYF.

This clone was seen once. The genes are TRBV6-1 and TRBJ2-2; perhaps TRBD1 as D (6 bases). V was clipped by 2 bases and J by 7 bases, with 11 bases between them. CDR1 MNHNS and CDR2 SASEGT come from the germline V gene. This CDR3 is 14 amino acids long. CDR3 nucleotides: TGTGCCAGCAGTGAATGGGGGCATGGCGGGGAGCTGTTTTTT. Amino acid sequence: CASSEWGHGGELFF.

J is TRBJ2-5 and V is TRBV5-8; 16 bases fit TRBD2. Germline V CDR1 and CDR2: SGHTS, YDEGEE. V dropped 4 bases and J dropped 1; count of bases not matched to a gene: 13. The CDR3 runs 20 residues. The CDR3 DNA sequence: TGTGCCAGCAGCGAATTCCTGTCGGGACTAGCGGGAGGGGGCCAAGAGACCCAGTACTTC. Translation gives CASSEFLSGLAGGGQETQYF.

The chain has TRBV4-1 and TRBJ2-2, with D possibly being TRBD1 (7 bases). This CDR3 comprises 19 residues. Trimming took 7 bases from V and 0 from J, leaving 24 bases between them. The germline CDR1 and CDR2 sequences are MGHRA and YSYEKL. The CDR3 coding sequence is TGCGCCAGCACTTCAGGAGGGGGCAGGGCCCCAACGAACACCGGGGAGCTGTTTTTT. Its protein is CASTSGGGRAPTNTGELFF.

This chain connects TRBV12-3 or TRBV12-4 to TRBJ2-1, with D uncertain. The CDR3 totals 11 residues. With 4 bases removed from V and 6 bases from J, the gap between germline ends came to 4 bases. CDR3: CASSSLNEQFF. CDR3 nucleotide sequence: TGTGCCAGCAGTTCACTCAATGAGCAGTTCTTC.

This sequence joins TRBV6-1 and TRBJ1-1; D not certain. CDR1 is MNHNS, CDR2 SASEGT, per germline. The CDR3 runs 14 residues. Trimming took off 3 bases at V and 0 bases at J, with 8 bases between the two ends. This CDR3 reads CASSEADMNTEAFF. CDR3 DNA sequence: TGTGCCAGCAGTGAGGCAGACATGAACACTGAAGCTTTCTTT.

The CDR3 coding sequence is TGTGCCAGCAGCTTAAAGCTAGCGGGGGGCCGGGCCTACGAGCAGTACTTC. This codes for CASSLKLAGGRAYEQYF. The chain has TRBV7-9 and TRBJ2-7, with 11 bases matching TRBD2. In germline, CDR1 is SEHNR, CDR2 FQNEAQ (reference sequence). The J segment lost 2 bases and the V segment lost 2 bases, leaving 8 bases of the junction unmatched. The CDR3 extends over 17 amino acids.

This clone was recorded once. This chain links TRBV18 with TRBJ2-7, with D possibly TRBD1 on 6 matching bases. Germline values: CDR1 KGHSH, CDR2 LQKENI. The CDR3 is 13 amino acids. Trimming took off 3 bases at V and 3 bases at J, with 9 bases between the two ends. Here the CDR3 reads CASSPGQDYEQYF. The CDR3 nucleotides read TGTGCCAGCTCACCGGGACAAGACTACGAGCAGTACTTC.

The chain recombines TRBV6-5 with TRBJ1-6, with 7 bases fitting TRBD1. The CDR3 contains 15 residues. Trimming removed 4 bases from V and 9 bases from J; junction bases left unmatched: 9. Germline CDR1 reads MNHEY; CDR2 reads SVGAGI. The CDR3 reads CASSSTGRTGSPLHF. The CDR3 coding sequence is TGTGCCAGCAGTTCGACAGGGAGGACTGGTTCACCCCTCCACTTT.

The V gene is TRBV7-6, the J gene TRBJ2-1; 8 bases map to TRBD1. Per the germline V gene, CDR1 is SGHVS and CDR2 is FNYEAQ. With V trimmed by 5 bases and J by 7 bases, 10 bases remained unmatched. The CDR3 extends over 15 amino acids. This chain's CDR3 is CASSARDRSFNEQFF. In nucleotides, the CDR3 is TGTGCCAGCAGCGCCCGGGACAGGTCGTTTAATGAGCAGTTCTTC. The complete variable domain, with remaining parts taken from reference TRBV7-6 and TRBJ2-1, reads GAGVSQSPRYKVTKRGQDVALRCDPISGHVSLYWYRQALGQGPEFLTYFNYEAQQDKSGLPNDRFSAERPEGSISTLTIQRTEQRDSAMYRCASSARDRSFNEQFFGPGTRLTVL.

The gene calls are TRBV19 and TRBJ2-5; TRBD2 matches at 10 bases. The CDR3 length is 19 residues. V lost 5 bases to trimming and J lost 2 bases; unmatched junction nucleotides: 17. Germline CDR1 reads LNHDA; CDR2 reads SQIVND (reference sequence). CDR3 loop: CASSPRLAGAEKTQETQYF. The CDR3, as DNA: TGTGCCAGTAGTCCCCGCCTAGCGGGGGCCGAGAAGACGCAAGAGACCCAGTACTTC.

The CDR3 region has the DNA TGTGCCAGCAGTGAGCTAGCGGCCCAAGAGACCCAGTACTTC. It specifies CASSELAAQETQYF. The chain couples TRBV2 to TRBJ2-5; 7 bases align to TRBD2. V lost 3 bases, J lost 1 base, and 2 bases stayed unmatched. Germline values: CDR1 SNHLY, CDR2 FYNNEI. This CDR3 spans 14 amino acids.

On this clone: Other DNA sequences in the same sample also yield this CDR3. The chain carries TRBV5-1 and TRBJ2-1; 9 bases are shared with TRBD2. CDR1 and CDR2 from the germline V gene are SGHRS and YFSETQ. The CDR3 covers 13 residues. V was clipped by 4 bases and J by 6 bases; unmatched bases: 2. The chain's CDR3 is CASSPGLANEQFF. The CDR3 bases are TGCGCCAGCAGCCCGGGACTAGCCAATGAGCAGTTCTTC. The complete variable domain, with remaining parts taken from reference TRBV5-1 and TRBJ2-1, reads KAGVTQTPRYLIKTRGQQVTLSCSPISGHRSVSWYQQTPGQGLQFLFEYFSETQRNKGNFPGRFSGRQFSNSRSEMNVSTLELGDSALYLCASSPGLANEQFFGPGTRLTVL.

The genes are TRBV6-5 and TRBJ2-7; the match to TRBD1 covers 9 bases. J gave up 6 bases and V 8 bases, and 8 bases lay outside the gene matches. Germline V gives CDR1 MNHEY, CDR2 SVGAGI. This CDR3 has 13 residues. CDR3 region: CASRPGTGIEQYF. The CDR3 region has the DNA TGTGCCAGCCGGCCCGGGACAGGGATCGAGCAGTACTTC.

The rearrangement joins TRBV3-1 (or the pseudogene TRBV3-2) to TRBJ2-4; D is undetermined. Between the trimmed V and J ends, which lost 6 bases and 5 bases, there was a span of 14 bases. Germline V gives CDR1 LGHDT, CDR2 YNNKEL (reference sequence). The CDR3 runs to 14 residues. DNA of the CDR3: TGTGCCAGCAGTTACATTGACAATCAAAACATTCAGTACTTC. It is translated as CASSYIDNQNIQYF.

This clone was picked up one time. The J gene is TRBJ2-5, the V gene TRBV24-1; 10 bases agree with TRBD1. Trimming cost V 3 bases and J 4 bases; bases outside gene matches: 1. The CDR3 totals 14 residues. From germline, CDR1 is KGHDR and CDR2 SFDVKD. The CDR3 reads CATSDGTGVETQYF. CDR3 bases: TGTGCCACCAGTGATGGGACAGGGGTAGAGACCCAGTACTTC.

This clone has only one observation. The chain joins TRBV11-1 to TRBJ2-5, with 8 bases aligning to TRBD2. The CDR3 contains 15 residues. Germline V CDR1 and CDR2: SGHAT, FQDESV (reference sequence). V shed 7 bases, J shed 4 bases, and the junction held 11 bases outside the gene matches. The chain's CDR3 is CASKLSGRVGETQYF. The CDR3 DNA reads TGTGCCAGCAAACTCAGCGGGAGAGTTGGAGAGACCCAGTACTTC.

The gene calls are TRBV7-9 and TRBJ2-1, with 7 bases aligning to TRBD2. Germline V gene data show CDR1 as SEHNR and CDR2 as FQNEAQ (reference sequence). The CDR3 spans 16 residues. The trim removed 1 base at V and 8 bases at J, leaving 11 bases unmatched. The CDR3: CASSLGVGLLPYEQFF. The CDR3 nucleotides are TGTGCCAGCAGCTTAGGAGTGGGACTACTTCCCTATGAGCAGTTCTTC.